This paragraph covers one T cell receptor (beta chain) sequence. Its antigen remains unidentified. Germline CDR1 and CDR2: SNHLY and FYNNEI. The ends were cut back, 6 bases at V and 4 bases at J, with 15 bases in the middle. The length of the CDR3 is 14 residues. The sample originates from a study of glioma-infiltrating T cells. General study points: Non-neoplastic patients had below-expected tissue-blood divergence, while all gliomas exceeded expectation.

Amplification of TCR alpha and beta CDR3 regions from RNA used iRepertoire nested multiplex PCR. One-step reverse transcription and amplification started from approximately 100-400 ng of tissue mRNA or PBMC total RNA. TCRdb itself ran the multiplex PCR reads through MiXCR, one entry per CDR3 protein. This sample has 100,000 to 150,000 distinct CDR3 sequences, with around 25% found just once. Sequencing was performed on glioma tissue, nonneoplastic brain tissue, or PBMCs (not recorded which). This receptor was obtained from a human donor with low-grade glioma or glioblastoma, undergoing nonglioma brain surgery, or in good health (not recorded which). This chain links TRBV2 with TRBJ1-1; D may be TRBD1 (6 bases). The CDR3 DNA reads as TGTGCCAGCAGCTCCATTGGGGGGGCCACTGAAGCTTTCTTT. It codes for CASSSIGGATEAFF.